This T cell receptor (beta chain) was documented in a study of T cells in Graves' hyperthyroidism and ophthalmopathy. This CDR3 spans 15 amino acids. Per the germline V gene, CDR1 is SNHLY and CDR2 is FYNNEI. The V gene lost 6 bases and the J gene lost 3 bases, with 17 bases spanning the gap. This clonotype was seen a single time. RNA transcripts were the template for amplifying TCR beta CDR3 regions. An initial round of RT-PCR targeting the TCR CDR3 relied on the HTBI primer set. Each CDR3 protein gets one entry after TCRdb re-called the multiplex PCR reads with MiXCR. The repertoire includes hundreds of thousands of distinct CDR3 sequences, about 17% of them detected once, and around 30% sits in the top ten.

V is TRBV2 and J is TRBJ1-2; perhaps TRBD1 as D (6 bases). This TCR came from a woman under 30 with Graves' ophthalmopathy. What was sequenced was blood. The CDR3, as DNA: TGTGCCAGCAGCGGGAAGACAGGAGGGGACTATGGCTACACCTTC. This codes for CASSGKTGGDYGYTF.